A single sample gave rise to the 13 T cell receptor beta chains below, sequenced in a study of shared clonotypes between healthy human individuals. Some clones are missing from TCRdb's copy, which holds only in-frame ones; the method was immunoSEQ multiplex PCR. The data hold some 1 million clones, with about three quarters observed a single time. Source material: memory CD4+ T cells sorted from blood. The subset denotes: CD45RA-negative fraction. Source of these receptors: a man aged 18 to 29 in good health.

In DNA, the CDR3 is TGTGCCAGTACTTTCCGGGAGGTGACCGGGGAGCTGTTTTTT. Translating it yields CASTFREVTGELFF. This rearrangement joins TRBV19 to TRBJ2-2, with 7 bases matching TRBD2. In germline, CDR1 is LNHDA, CDR2 SQIVND (reference sequence). V lost 7 bases, J lost 5 bases, and 7 bases stayed unmatched. The CDR3 totals 14 residues.

This chain uses TRBV6-1 with TRBJ2-7; 9 nucleotides align to TRBD1. The CDR3 covers 15 residues. After removal of 4 bases from V and 5 bases from J, the junction contained 9 bases not matched to a gene. CDR1 is MNHNS and CDR2 is SASEGT in the germline V gene. The CDR3 region is CASSALRQGVDEQYF. The CDR3 DNA is TGTGCCAGCAGTGCTCTGCGACAGGGGGTCGACGAGCAGTACTTC.

This chain links TRBV19 with TRBJ1-6, with TRBD1 matching over 9 bases. With V trimmed by 4 bases and J by 6 bases, 7 bases remained unmatched. The CDR3 has 16 amino acids. Germline-derived CDR1 and CDR2 are LNHDA and SQIVND (reference sequence). The CDR3 sequence is CASSTTGGSGNSPLHF. In DNA form, the CDR3 reads TGTGCCAGTAGTACAACAGGGGGCTCCGGTAATTCACCCCTCCACTTT.

This clone was detected only a few times. This chain links TRBV6-6 with TRBJ2-2, with D possibly matching TRBD2 (6 bases). The germline V and J ends were trimmed by 7 bases and 2 bases, with 8 bases remaining between them. Germline V gene sequence: CDR1 MNHNY, CDR2 SVGAGI (reference sequence). The CDR3 runs to 13 residues. CDR3 region: CASTGTNTGELFF. CDR3 coding DNA: TGTGCCAGCACCGGGACTAACACCGGGGAGCTGTTTTTT.

This clone was found a few times. Other DNA sequences within the sample encode an identical CDR3. The chain has TRBV19 and TRBJ2-6, with D unclear. Looked up from germline, CDR1 is LNHDA and CDR2 is SQIVND (reference sequence). There are 15 residues in the CDR3. V was clipped by 5 bases and J by 0 bases, with 8 bases between them. The CDR3 nucleotides read TGTGCCAGTAGTGGTGAAAGCTCTGGGGCCAACGTCCTGACTTTC. Amino acids: CASSGESSGANVLTF. Complete variable domain (other parts from reference TRBV19 and TRBJ2-6): DGGITQSPKYLFRKEGQNVTLSCEQNLNHDAMYWYRQDPGQGLRLIYYSQIVNDFQKGDIAEGYSVSREKKESFPLTVTSAQKNPTAFYLCASSGESSGANVLTFGAGSRLTVL.

The gene calls are TRBV6-4 and TRBJ1-5, with 8 bases that match TRBD1. The CDR3 loop spans 14 amino acids. The V gene's germline CDR1 is MRHNA and CDR2 SNTAGT. J lost 5 bases, V lost 4 bases, and 4 bases had no gene match. CDR3 DNA: TGTGCCAGCAGTGTCTCAGGGGGCGATCAGCCCCAGCATTTT. Its protein product is CASSVSGGDQPQHF.

The chain carries TRBV6-5 and TRBJ1-4; no clear D gene. The CDR3 totals 15 residues. With 0 bases removed from V and 5 bases from J, the gap between germline ends came to 10 bases. Germline lookup yields CDR1 MNHEY and CDR2 SVGAGI. As DNA, the CDR3 is TGTGCCAGCAGTTACTCAGCAGGCCTCAATGAAAAACTGTTTTTT. Its protein product is CASSYSAGLNEKLFF.

The chain combines TRBV9 with TRBJ2-1, with D possibly TRBD2 on 6 matching bases. CDR3 length: 17 amino acids. Deletions cut 4 bases from V and 10 bases from J, with 27 bases between. Germline V gene sequence: CDR1 SGDLS, CDR2 YYNGEE. The DNA for the CDR3 is TGTGCCAGCAGCCCACGGTCCTCGACTAGACCAGTTTCGGAGCAGTTCTTC. Its protein product is CASSPRSSTRPVSEQFF.

The table lists this clone with many counts. J is TRBJ1-1 and V is TRBV28; no clear D gene. The V gene lost 6 bases and the J gene lost 0 bases, with 8 bases spanning the gap. Germline-derived CDR1 and CDR2 are MDHEN and SYDVKM. This CDR3 is 13 amino acids long. The CDR3 sequence: CASRRDLNTEAFF. The CDR3 region has the DNA TGTGCCAGCAGACGCGACCTGAACACTGAAGCTTTCTTT.

The chain uses TRBV7-9 and TRBJ1-1; no clear D. Germline V lookup: CDR1 SEHNR, CDR2 FQNEAQ (reference sequence). V lost 2 bases and J 4 bases, leaving 14 bases between the germline ends. The CDR3 contains 15 residues. The CDR3 sequence: CASSLIVGRGTEAFF. The DNA for the CDR3 is TGTGCCAGCAGCTTAATTGTGGGTCGCGGCACTGAAGCTTTCTTT. Together with reference TRBV7-9 and TRBJ1-1, the CDR3 gives the full variable domain: DTGVSQNPRHKITKRGQNVTFRCDPISEHNRLYWYRQTLGQGPEFLTYFQNEAQLEKSRLLSDRFSAERPKGSFSTLEIQRTEQGDSAMYLCASSLIVGRGTEAFFGQGTRLTVV.

This clone was seen only once. The rearrangement uses TRBV11-3 and TRBJ2-2; no clear D. Germline lookup yields CDR1 SGHNT and CDR2 YENEEA. Trimming left V 2 bases short and J 8 bases short, with 6 bases between. This CDR3 is 12 amino acids long. The chain's CDR3 is CASSLLAGELFF. DNA of the CDR3: TGTGCCAGCAGCTTACTGGCGGGGGAGCTGTTTTTT.

The J gene is TRBJ1-1, the V gene TRBV4-3; D is unresolved. CDR3 length: 13 residues. Looked up from germline, CDR1 is LGHNA and CDR2 is YSLEER. V dropped 6 bases and J dropped 3 bases, with 11 bases sitting between them. The CDR3 DNA is TGCGCCAGCAGTTACACATCGGACACTGAAGCTTTCTTT. Its translation is CASSYTSDTEAFF.

This clone was seen only a few times. The chain joins TRBV7-9 to TRBJ2-3; no clear D gene. This CDR3 contains 15 residues. Germline CDR1 reads SEHNR; CDR2 reads FQNEAQ (reference sequence). Trimming cost V 1 base and J 1 base, with 9 bases left between them. The DNA of the CDR3 is TGTGCCAGCAGCTTAGGGGTTGGGGGCACAGATACGCAGTATTTT. Its protein product is CASSLGVGGTDTQYF.